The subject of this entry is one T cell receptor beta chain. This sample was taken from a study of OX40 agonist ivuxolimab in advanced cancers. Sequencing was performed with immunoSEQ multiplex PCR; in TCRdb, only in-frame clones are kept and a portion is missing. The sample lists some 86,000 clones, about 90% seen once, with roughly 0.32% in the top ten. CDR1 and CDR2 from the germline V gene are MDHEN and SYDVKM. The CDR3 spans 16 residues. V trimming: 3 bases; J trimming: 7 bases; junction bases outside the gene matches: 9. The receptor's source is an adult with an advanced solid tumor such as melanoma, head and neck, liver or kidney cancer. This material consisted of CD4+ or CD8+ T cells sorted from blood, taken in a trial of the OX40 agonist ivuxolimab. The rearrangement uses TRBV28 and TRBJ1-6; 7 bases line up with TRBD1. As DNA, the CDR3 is TGTGCCAGCAGTTTCAGACAGGGAAGAGCAAATTCACCCCTCCACTTT. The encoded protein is CASSFRQGRANSPLHF.